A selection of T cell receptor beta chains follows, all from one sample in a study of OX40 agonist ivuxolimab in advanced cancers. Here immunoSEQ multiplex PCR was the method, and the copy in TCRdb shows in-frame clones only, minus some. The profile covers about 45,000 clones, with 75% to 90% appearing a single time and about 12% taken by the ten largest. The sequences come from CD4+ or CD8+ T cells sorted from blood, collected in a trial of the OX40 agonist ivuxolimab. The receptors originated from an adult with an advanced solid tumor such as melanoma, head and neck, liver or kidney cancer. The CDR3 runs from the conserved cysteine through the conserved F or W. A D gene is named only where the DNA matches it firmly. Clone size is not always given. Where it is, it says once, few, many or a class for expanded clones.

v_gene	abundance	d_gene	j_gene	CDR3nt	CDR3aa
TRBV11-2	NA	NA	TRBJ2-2	TGTGCCAGCAGCTCCGGTCTAAGGGGCACCGGGGAGCTGTTTTTT	CASSSGLRGTGELFF
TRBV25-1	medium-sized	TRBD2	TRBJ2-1	TGTGCCAGCAGTGGCCTAGCGGGTTACAATGAGCAGTTCTTC	CASSGLAGYNEQFF
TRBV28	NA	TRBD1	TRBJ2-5	TGTGCCAGCAGCTACTTAGAAACAGGGGAAAGAGAGACCCAGTACTTC	CASSYLETGERETQYF
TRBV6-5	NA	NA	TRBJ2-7	TGTGCCAGCAGTTACTCCACCTCAGGGGGGTACGAGCAGTACTTC	CASSYSTSGGYEQYF
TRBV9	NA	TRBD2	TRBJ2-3	TGTGCCAGCAGCGCCGGGGGGGGCTCGCATACGCAGTATTTT	CASSAGGGSHTQYF
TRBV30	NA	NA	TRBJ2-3	TGTGCCTGGAGTGTAGATCTTCGGGCAGATACGCAGTATTTT	CAWSVDLRADTQYF
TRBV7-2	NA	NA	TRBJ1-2	TGTGCCAGCAGCTTAGTGGGTGTTGGTGGCTACACCTTC	CASSLVGVGGYTF
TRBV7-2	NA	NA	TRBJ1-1	TGTGCCAGCAGCTTAAATAGGGGTACTGAAGCTTTCTTT	CASSLNRGTEAFF
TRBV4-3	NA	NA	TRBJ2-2	TGCGCCAGCAGCCACGGACAGAAGCCCACCGGGGAGCTGTTTTTT	CASSHGQKPTGELFF
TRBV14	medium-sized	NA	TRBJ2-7	TGTGCCAGCAGCCTTCCGGGTACCTCCTACGAGCAGTACTTC	CASSLPGTSYEQYF
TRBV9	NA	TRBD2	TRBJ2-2	TGTGCCAGCAGCGGATCTAGCGGGAGGGTGAACACCGGGGAGCTGTTTTTT	CASSGSSGRVNTGELFF
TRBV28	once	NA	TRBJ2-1	TGTGCCAGCAGGGCGGACACATACAATGAGCAGTTCTTC	CASRADTYNEQFF
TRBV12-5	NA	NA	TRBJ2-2	TGTGCTAGTGGTCACGAGGGTAATGTGGACACCGGGGAGCTGTTTTTT	CASGHEGNVDTGELFF
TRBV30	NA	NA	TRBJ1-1	TGTGCCTGGAGTGGAATGGGGTTCACTGAAGCTTTCTTT	CAWSGMGFTEAFF
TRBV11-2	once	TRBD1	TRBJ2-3	TGTGCCAGCAGCTTAGAACAGGGGACAGATACGCAGTATTTT	CASSLEQGTDTQYF
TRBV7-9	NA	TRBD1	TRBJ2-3	TGTGCCAGCAGCACGACGACAGGGGGCGAGACAGATACGCAGTATTTT	CASSTTTGGETDTQYF
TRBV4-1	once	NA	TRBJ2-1	TGCGCCAGCAGCCAAGATCGGGTCTTGGGTCCTGGCAATGAGCAGTTCTTC	CASSQDRVLGPGNEQFF
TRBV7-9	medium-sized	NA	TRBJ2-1	TGTGCCAGCAGATTGGGGGCCAATGAGCAGTTCTTC	CASRLGANEQFF
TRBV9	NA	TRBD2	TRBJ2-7	TGTGCCAGCAGCCCCCGACTAGCCAGTACCGACGAGCAGTACTTC	CASSPRLASTDEQYF
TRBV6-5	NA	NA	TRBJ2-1	TGTGCCAGCTCCATTTACAATGAGCAGTTCTTC	CASSIYNEQFF
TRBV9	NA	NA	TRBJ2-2	TGTGCCAGCAGGGGGGACACCGGGGAGCTGTTTTTT	CASRGDTGELFF
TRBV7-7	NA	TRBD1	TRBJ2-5	TGTGCCAGCAGCCCCACGGACAGGGAGGAGACCCAGTACTTC	CASSPTDREETQYF
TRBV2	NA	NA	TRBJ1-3	TGTGCCAGCATTCACTCTGGAAACACCATATATTTT	CASIHSGNTIYF
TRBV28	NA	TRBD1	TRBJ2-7	TGTGCCAGCCTTCGGGACAGGGGGTGGTACGAGCAGTACTTC	CASLRDRGWYEQYF
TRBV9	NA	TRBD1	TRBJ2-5	TGTGCCAGCAGCGTAGGAGGGACAGCTCAAGAGACCCAGTACTTC	CASSVGGTAQETQYF
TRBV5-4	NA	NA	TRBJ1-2	TGTGCCAGCAGCTTGGCCTACGGCTACACCTTC	CASSLAYGYTF
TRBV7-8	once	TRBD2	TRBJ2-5	TGTGCCAGCAGCCATCCTCGTAGCGGGGGGCCGGAGACCCAGTACTTC	CASSHPRSGGPETQYF
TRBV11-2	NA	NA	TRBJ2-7	TGTGCCAGCAGCACAGGGATCCCGGGAGAGCAGTACTTC	CASSTGIPGEQYF
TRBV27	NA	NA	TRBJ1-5	TGTGCCAGCAGAGAAGGAGATAGCAATCAGCCCCAGCATTTT	CASREGDSNQPQHF
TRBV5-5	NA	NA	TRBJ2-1	TGTGCCAGCAGTTTAGGAAACAATGAGCAGTTCTTC	CASSLGNNEQFF